This passage covers 17 T cell receptor beta chains from one sample sequenced in a study of OX40 agonist ivuxolimab in advanced cancers. TCRdb's copy holds only in-frame clones and misses some; the assay was immunoSEQ multiplex PCR. Of approximately 59,000 clones listed, about nine tenths are singletons. Sequenced here: CD4+ or CD8+ T cells sorted from blood, sampled in a trial of the OX40 agonist ivuxolimab. Source of these receptors: an adult with an advanced solid tumor such as melanoma, head and neck, liver or kidney cancer.

This chain connects TRBV15 to TRBJ1-4; perhaps TRBD1 as D (6 bases). Germline V lookup: CDR1 LNHNV, CDR2 YYDKDF (reference sequence). The CDR3 contains 15 residues. V gave up 0 bases and J gave up 3 bases, with 8 bases separating them. CDR3 protein: CATSRDTGSNEKLFF. CDR3 nucleotide sequence: TGTGCCACCAGCAGAGACACAGGGTCTAATGAAAAACTGTTTTTT.

This chain connects TRBV7-6 to TRBJ1-5; no firm D call. CDR3 size: 15 residues. Looked up from germline, CDR1 is SGHVS and CDR2 is FNYEAQ. The germline V and J ends were trimmed by 1 base and 1 base, with 8 bases remaining between them. The CDR3 spells CASSLGRRSNQPQHF. The CDR3 region has the DNA TGTGCCAGCAGCTTAGGCAGACGAAGCAATCAGCCCCAGCATTTT.

J is TRBJ1-4 and V is TRBV7-8; a possible D gene is TRBD1 (5 bases). The CDR3 has 21 residues. The V gene's germline CDR1 is SGHVS and CDR2 FQNEAQ. Trimming pared 5 bases from V and 0 bases from J, leaving 28 bases between. CDR3 sequence (DNA): TGTGCCAGCAGCGTTAGGGCCCGGGGCGGAAGGTTCGGAACAACTAATGAAAAACTGTTTTTT. Translation: CASSVRARGGRFGTTNEKLFF.

This chain links TRBV5-6 with TRBJ1-1, with D unresolved. Germline lookup yields CDR1 SGHDT and CDR2 YYEEEE. This CDR3 spans 12 amino acids. Trimming removed 5 bases from V and 5 bases from J, with 10 bases in between. The CDR3 is CASRQSGTEAFF. The CDR3 nucleotides are TGTGCCAGCAGGCAGTCGGGTACTGAAGCTTTCTTT.

The chain employs TRBV6-1 and TRBJ1-1; the D is unclear. Germline V gives CDR1 MNHNS, CDR2 SASEGT. The CDR3 consists of 15 residues. V gave up 0 bases and J gave up 3 bases, with 11 bases separating them. The CDR3 DNA is TGTGCCAGCAGTGAAGCGCCAGGAGCAGACACTGAAGCTTTCTTT. Translated: CASSEAPGADTEAFF.

J is TRBJ2-3 and V is TRBV5-1; a possible D gene is TRBD2 (5 bases). Germline V lookup: CDR1 SGHRS, CDR2 YFSETQ. Trimming removed 0 bases at V and 5 bases at J, with 16 bases between. CDR3 length: 16 amino acids. Here the CDR3 DNA reads TGCGCCAGCAGCTTGGATGGGGTTAATCGGGGAGATACGCAGTATTTT. Protein product: CASSLDGVNRGDTQYF.

This chain's CDR3 is CASTQGGFYEQYF. The DNA for the CDR3 is TGTGCCAGCACTCAGGGAGGCTTCTACGAGCAGTACTTC. The V gene is TRBV28, the J gene TRBJ2-7; tentative D call: TRBD2 (6 bases). The CDR3 contains 13 residues. The germline CDR1 and CDR2 sequences are MDHEN and SYDVKM. Trimming took off 7 bases at V and 3 bases at J, with 13 bases between the two ends.

This chain joins TRBV4-3 and TRBJ1-5, with D unresolved. With 0 bases removed from V and 8 bases from J, the gap between germline ends came to 8 bases. The CDR3 loop spans 13 amino acids. Per the germline V gene, CDR1 is LGHNA and CDR2 is YSLEER. The CDR3 nucleotides are TGCGCCAGCAGCCAAGACAGGCAGGAGCCCCAGCATTTT. Translation: CASSQDRQEPQHF.

The gene calls are TRBV7-2 and TRBJ2-2; maybe TRBD1 (6 bases). Between the trimmed V and J ends, which lost 2 bases and 4 bases, there was a span of 11 bases. Looked up from germline, CDR1 is SGHTA and CDR2 is FQGNSA. There are 15 residues in the CDR3. CDR3 sequence: CASSLPQGGTGELFF. The DNA of the CDR3 is TGTGCCAGCAGCTTACCACAAGGGGGCACCGGGGAGCTGTTTTTT.

V is TRBV5-1 and J is TRBJ2-3, with TRBD1 identical over 7 bases. CDR3 size: 13 residues. The ends lost 8 bases at V and 1 base at J; junction bases unmatched: 4. CDR1 is SGHRS and CDR2 is YFSETQ in the germline V gene. The CDR3, as DNA: TGCGCCAGTAGCACAGGGGGCACAGATACGCAGTATTTT. It specifies CASSTGGTDTQYF.

This sequence joins TRBV20-1 and TRBJ1-2; no definite D call. The CDR3 is 11 residues long. CDR1 DFQATT and CDR2 SNEGSKA come from the germline V gene (reference sequence). Trimming pared 7 bases from V and 8 bases from J, leaving 14 bases between. CDR3: CSDLVGDGYTF. CDR3 DNA sequence: TGCAGTGACCTCGTGGGTGACGGCTACACCTTC.

The rearrangement links TRBV4-1 to TRBJ2-5, with 7 bases aligning to TRBD2. The germline V gene has CDR1 MGHRA and CDR2 YSYEKL. The length of the CDR3 is 16 residues. V lost 5 bases to trimming and J lost 1 base; unmatched junction nucleotides: 10. The CDR3 DNA sequence: TGCGCCAGCAGCGGACCCCCAGCGGGAACCCAAGAGACCCAGTACTTC. It codes for CASSGPPAGTQETQYF.

This clone was observed a few times. The rearrangement links TRBV28 to TRBJ2-1; no clear D. This CDR3 has 12 residues. Germline CDR1 and CDR2: MDHEN and SYDVKM. The V and J ends lost 11 bases and 5 bases respectively, with 13 bases between them. CDR3 in DNA: TGTGCCGGCAAGGACGCTAACAATGAGCAGTTCTTC. Protein sequence: CAGKDANNEQFF.

The chain has TRBV15 and TRBJ2-5; 7 bases agree with TRBD2. V was pared by 1 base and J by 5 bases, with 10 bases of the junction left unmatched. Germline lookup yields CDR1 LNHNV and CDR2 YYDKDF (reference sequence). The CDR3 loop spans 16 amino acids. The DNA of the CDR3 is TGTGCCACCAGCAGAGGATCTAGCGGTAGTCCGGAGACCCAGTACTTC. Protein: CATSRGSSGSPETQYF.

This clone occurred once. The rearrangement joins TRBV5-1 to TRBJ2-1; 12 bases line up with TRBD2. This CDR3 is built from 19 residues. Per germline, CDR1 SGHRS and CDR2 YFSETQ. V lost 3 bases, J lost 13 bases, and 23 bases stayed unmatched. The DNA for the CDR3 is TGCGCCAGCAGCTCACACACTTTACCCGGGACTAGCGGGCGACCCCCCCAGTTCTTC. It translates to CASSSHTLPGTSGRPPQFF. Together with reference TRBV5-1 and TRBJ2-1, the CDR3 gives the full variable domain: KAGVTQTPRYLIKTRGQQVTLSCSPISGHRSVSWYQQTPGQGLQFLFEYFSETQRNKGNFPGRFSGRQFSNSRSEMNVSTLELGDSALYLCASSSHTLPGTSGRPPQFFGPGTRLTVL.

V gene TRBV5-1 combines with J gene TRBJ1-6; 7 bases line up with TRBD1. J lost 5 bases, V lost 1 base, and 6 bases had no gene match. CDR1 SGHRS and CDR2 YFSETQ come from the germline V gene. The length of the CDR3 is 16 residues. CDR3 sequence: CASSLTGALHNSPLHF. DNA of the CDR3: TGCGCCAGCAGCTTGACAGGGGCCCTTCATAATTCACCCCTCCACTTT.

This sequence joins TRBV5-1 and TRBJ2-1; no reliable D call. Trimming took 2 bases from V and 10 from J, leaving 7 bases between them. The germline V gene has CDR1 SGHRS and CDR2 YFSETQ. The CDR3 is 11 amino acids. The CDR3 is CASSLLEEQFF. DNA for the CDR3: TGCGCCAGCAGCTTATTGGAGGAGCAGTTCTTC.